The next 13 T cell receptor beta chains were all read from a single sample in a study of neurological immune-mediated disorders. A single record per CDR3 protein comes from TCRdb applying MiXCR to the 5' RACE reads. In the table there are tens of thousands of distinct CDR3 sequences, more than 3% of which are singletons. Sequenced: CD4+ T cells from blood. These receptors all stem from a woman aged 40 to 49 with multiple sclerosis.

There are many counts of this clonotype. This chain joins TRBV6-1 and TRBJ2-1; TRBD2 matches at 9 bases. Germline CDR1 and CDR2: MNHNS and SASEGT. V lost 4 bases, J lost 7 bases, and 5 bases stayed unmatched. CDR3 length equals 14 residues. The CDR3 reads CASSVSGGFNEQFF. As DNA, the CDR3 is TGTGCCAGCAGTGTTAGCGGGGGTTTTAATGAGCAGTTCTTC.

This clonotype was detected ten times or more. J is TRBJ2-1 and V is TRBV9; 7 positions match TRBD1. Germline-derived CDR1 and CDR2 are SGDLS and YYNGEE. With V trimmed by 4 bases and J by 8 bases, 12 bases remained unmatched. The CDR3 length is 15 residues. CDR3 region: CASSLRQGASDEQFF. Here the CDR3 DNA reads TGTGCCAGCAGCCTCCGACAGGGAGCCTCGGATGAGCAGTTCTTC.

The sample holds many counts of this clonotype. V gene TRBV12-3 or TRBV12-4 combines with J gene TRBJ1-1; no definite D call. Deletions cut 5 bases from V and 1 base from J, with 11 bases between. This CDR3 is 14 amino acids long. The CDR3 region is CASSPEGTNTEAFF. In nucleotides, the CDR3 is TGTGCCAGCAGTCCCGAGGGCACGAACACTGAAGCTTTCTTT.

This clonotype was counted at least ten times. The chain joins TRBV10-2 to TRBJ2-5; D unresolved. The CDR3 has 15 amino acids. Germline lookup yields CDR1 WSHSY and CDR2 SAAADI. Trimming cost V 4 bases and J 4 bases, with 16 bases left between them. CDR3 in DNA: TGCGCCAGCAGTGCCCCCACCCGACACCGAGAGACCCAGTACTTC. The encoded protein is CASSAPTRHRETQYF.

At least ten counts were recorded for this clonotype. V usage is TRBV24-1 and J usage is TRBJ1-1; 9 nucleotides align to TRBD1. V shed 11 bases, J shed 7 bases, and the junction held 10 bases outside the gene matches. CDR1 and CDR2 from the germline V gene are KGHDR and SFDVKD. CDR3 length: 13 amino acids. The CDR3 loop is CAIRTGEEGEAFF. CDR3 DNA sequence: TGTGCCATTAGGACAGGGGAAGAAGGTGAAGCTTTCTTT.

The sample holds many counts of this clonotype. The V gene is TRBV29-1, the J gene TRBJ2-1, with 9 bases lining up with TRBD2. The CDR3 runs to 12 residues. Germline assignment: CDR1 SQVTM and CDR2 ANQGSEA. The junction had 0 bases not matched to a gene; V was cut back by 3 bases and J by 6 bases. The CDR3 sequence: CSVETSGNEQFF. CDR3 DNA sequence: TGCAGCGTTGAGACTAGCGGCAATGAGCAGTTCTTC.

This clonotype was seen many times. The chain is built from TRBV20-1 and TRBJ2-1, with TRBD2 identical over 12 bases. Germline V gives CDR1 DFQATT, CDR2 SNEGSKA (reference sequence). J gave up 3 bases and V 4 bases, and 1 base lay outside the gene matches. There are 14 residues in the CDR3. The CDR3 DNA is TGCAGTGCTACTAGCGGGGGGGGCTACAATGAGCAGTTCTTC. This gives the protein CSATSGGGYNEQFF.

The sample holds many counts of this clonotype. The chain couples TRBV6-5 to TRBJ1-2; D perhaps matches TRBD1 (5 bases). V lost 4 bases, J lost 6 bases, and 12 bases lay in between. Germline-derived CDR1 and CDR2 are MNHEY and SVGAGI. The CDR3 length is 13 residues. CDR3 sequence reads: CASSSGHVHGYTF. In nucleotides, the CDR3 is TGTGCCAGCAGTTCCGGACACGTTCATGGCTACACCTTC.

In its sample, this clonotype was seen many times. V is TRBV5-1 and J is TRBJ2-5; D gene unclear. From germline, CDR1 is SGHRS and CDR2 YFSETQ. There are 14 residues in the CDR3. Trimming left V 4 bases short and J 2 bases short, with 12 bases between. The CDR3 region has the DNA TGCGCCAGCAGCGTGTTTGGGCGTCAAGAGACCCAGTACTTC. Its translation is CASSVFGRQETQYF.

The sample holds many counts of this clonotype. The chain employs TRBV20-1 and TRBJ1-6; D is uncertain. The ends were cut back, 4 bases at V and 9 bases at J, with 13 bases in the middle. The CDR3 loop spans 13 amino acids. The germline gives CDR1 DFQATT, CDR2 SNEGSKA (reference sequence). The CDR3 coding sequence is TGCAGTGCTAAGCCGGGGATCCTTTCACCCCTCCACTTT. This sequence encodes CSAKPGILSPLHF.

This clonotype was seen repeatedly, ten times or more. The V gene is TRBV18, the J gene TRBJ2-3; D gene uncertain. The ends were cut back, 5 bases at V and 3 bases at J, with 9 bases in the middle. This CDR3 is 13 amino acids long. Germline CDR1 is KGHSH and CDR2 is LQKENI. This chain's CDR3 is CASSAPGTDTQYF. The CDR3 DNA reads TGTGCCAGCTCAGCTCCGGGTACAGATACGCAGTATTTT.

This clonotype occurred many times. As DNA, the CDR3 is TGTGCCATCAGTGAGTCACAGGGTGGAAACACCATATATTTT. This gives the protein CAISESQGGNTIYF. The genes are TRBV10-3 and TRBJ1-3; tentative D call: TRBD1 (6 bases). CDR3 length equals 14 residues. Looked up from germline, CDR1 is ENHRY and CDR2 is SYGVKD. V was pared by 0 bases and J by 3 bases, with 6 bases between.

This clonotype appeared many times. This chain connects TRBV5-1 to TRBJ1-4, with D uncertain. V gave up 1 base and J gave up 0 bases, with 4 bases separating them. This CDR3 region has 14 residues. Germline V gene sequence: CDR1 SGHRS, CDR2 YFSETQ. CDR3 sequence (DNA): TGCGCCAGCAGCTTGACCTCAACTAATGAAAAACTGTTTTTT. It yields the protein CASSLTSTNEKLFF.